This T cell receptor (beta chain) was identified during a study of response to subunit inactivated influenza vaccine. Study conclusions and caveats: Researchers suggested that each seasonal influenza vaccination recruits few new T cells.

In this sample, this clonotype turned up many times. Its cognate antigen is unknown. The germline V gene encodes CDR1 SGHTA and CDR2 FQGTGA. The CDR3 totals 13 residues. The germline V and J ends were trimmed by 2 bases and 8 bases, with 12 bases remaining between them. TCRdb passed the RT-PCR reads through MiXCR, listing each CDR3 protein once. The data hold around 570,000 distinct CDR3 sequences, with over 9% observed a single time. The same data also went into a second study, on T cells expressing NK-cell markers. From that study: The cDNA for TCR beta came from 5'RACE template switching with UMIs. Repertoires of TCR beta were obtained from T cells sorted as CD3+CD56+NKG2C+, CD3+CD56+NKG2C- and CD3+CD56-NKG2C+. Each of 6 or 7 donors carried dominant NKG2C+ clonotypes accounting for roughly 1.0-7.5% of CD8+ T cells.

The rearrangement uses TRBV7-3 and TRBJ1-1; no definite D call. The receptor's source is a man aged 50-60 years who received an inactivated influenza vaccine. The sequencing used PBMCs from blood, collected on the day of vaccination. The CDR3 is CASSLDMVSEAFF. CDR3 bases: TGTGCCAGCAGCTTAGATATGGTGTCGGAAGCTTTCTTT.